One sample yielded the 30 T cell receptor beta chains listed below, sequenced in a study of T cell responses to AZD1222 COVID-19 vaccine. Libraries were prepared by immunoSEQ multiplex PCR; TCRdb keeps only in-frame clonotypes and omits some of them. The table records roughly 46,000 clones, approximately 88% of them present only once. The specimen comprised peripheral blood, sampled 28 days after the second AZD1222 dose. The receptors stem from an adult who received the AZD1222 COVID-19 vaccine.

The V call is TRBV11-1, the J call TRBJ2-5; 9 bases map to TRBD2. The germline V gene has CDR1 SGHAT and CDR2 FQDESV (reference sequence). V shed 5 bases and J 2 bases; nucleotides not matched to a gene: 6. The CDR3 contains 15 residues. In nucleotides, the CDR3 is TGTGCCAGCAGCCCTCAGCGGGGGGTACAAGAGACCCAGTACTTC. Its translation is CASSPQRGVQETQYF.

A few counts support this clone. The CDR3 spells CASSPGSGVFYEQYF. CDR3 coding DNA: TGTGCCAGCAGCCCCGGTAGCGGGGTATTTTACGAGCAGTACTTC. The chain employs TRBV7-9 and TRBJ2-7; TRBD2 agrees at 8 bases. The CDR3 has 15 amino acids. The junction had 10 bases not matched to a gene; V was cut back by 5 bases and J by 4 bases. The germline gives CDR1 SEHNR, CDR2 FQNEAQ (reference sequence).

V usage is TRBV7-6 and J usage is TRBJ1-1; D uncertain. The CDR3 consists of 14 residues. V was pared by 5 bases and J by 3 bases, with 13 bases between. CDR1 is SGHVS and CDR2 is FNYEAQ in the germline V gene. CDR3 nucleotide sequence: TGTGCCAGCAGCCCGACCCCTACGGACACTGAAGCTTTCTTT. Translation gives CASSPTPTDTEAFF.

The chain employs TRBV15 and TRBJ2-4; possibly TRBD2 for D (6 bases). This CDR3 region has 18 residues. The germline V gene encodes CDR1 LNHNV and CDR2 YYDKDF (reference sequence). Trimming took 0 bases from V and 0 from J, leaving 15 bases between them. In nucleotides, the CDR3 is TGTGCCACCAGCAGAGATCGAGCAGCGGGTCTAGCCAAAAACATTCAGTACTTC. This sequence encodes CATSRDRAAGLAKNIQYF. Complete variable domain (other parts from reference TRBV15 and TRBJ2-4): DAMVIQNPRYQVTQFGKPVTLSCSQTLNHNVMYWYQQKSSQAPKLLFHYYDKDFNNEADTPDNFQSRRPNTSFCFLDIRSPGLGDTAMYLCATSRDRAAGLAKNIQYFGAGTRLSVL.

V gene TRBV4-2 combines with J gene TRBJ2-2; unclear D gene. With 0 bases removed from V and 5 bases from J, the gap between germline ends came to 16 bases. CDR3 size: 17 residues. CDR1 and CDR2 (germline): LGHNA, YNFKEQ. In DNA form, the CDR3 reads TGTGCCAGCAGCCAAGATCCTGTGGGCCATTTAACCGGGGAGCTGTTTTTT. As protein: CASSQDPVGHLTGELFF.

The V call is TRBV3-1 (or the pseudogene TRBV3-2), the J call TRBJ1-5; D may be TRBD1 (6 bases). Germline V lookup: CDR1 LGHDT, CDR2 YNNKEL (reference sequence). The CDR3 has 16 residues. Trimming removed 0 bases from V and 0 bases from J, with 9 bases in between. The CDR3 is CASSQDLGGSNQPQHF. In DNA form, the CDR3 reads TGTGCCAGCAGCCAAGATCTAGGGGGTAGCAATCAGCCCCAGCATTTT.

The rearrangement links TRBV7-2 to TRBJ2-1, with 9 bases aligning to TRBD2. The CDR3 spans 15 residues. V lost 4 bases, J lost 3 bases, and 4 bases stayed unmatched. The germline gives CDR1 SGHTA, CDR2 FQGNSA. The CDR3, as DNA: TGTGCCAGCAGCTATAGCGGGGGCTTCTACAATGAGCAGTTCTTC. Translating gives CASSYSGGFYNEQFF.

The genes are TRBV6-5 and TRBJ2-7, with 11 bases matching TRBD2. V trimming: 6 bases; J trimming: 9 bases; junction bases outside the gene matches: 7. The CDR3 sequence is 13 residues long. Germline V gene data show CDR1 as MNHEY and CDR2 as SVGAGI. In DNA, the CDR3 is TGTGCCAGCAGGGGGACTAGCGGAGCGGGGCAGTACTTC. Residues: CASRGTSGAGQYF.

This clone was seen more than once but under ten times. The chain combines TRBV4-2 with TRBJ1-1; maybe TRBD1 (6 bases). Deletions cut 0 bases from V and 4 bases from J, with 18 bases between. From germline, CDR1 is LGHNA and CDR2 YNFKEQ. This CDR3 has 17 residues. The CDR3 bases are TGTGCCAGCAGCCAAGATTTTATCGGGGGCGCGGGCACTGAAGCTTTCTTT. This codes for CASSQDFIGGAGTEAFF.

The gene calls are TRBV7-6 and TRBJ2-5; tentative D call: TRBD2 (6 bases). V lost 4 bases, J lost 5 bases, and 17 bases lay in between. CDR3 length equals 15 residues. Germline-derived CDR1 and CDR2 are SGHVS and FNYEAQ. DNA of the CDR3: TGTGCCAGCAGCTCAAAGGGACTTCGGAGCGAGACCCAGTACTTC. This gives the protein CASSSKGLRSETQYF.

This chain's CDR3 is CASRPGPSYEQYF. DNA for the CDR3: TGTGCCAGCAGGCCGGGGCCTTCCTACGAGCAGTACTTC. The V call is TRBV12-3 or TRBV12-4, the J call TRBJ2-7; tentatively, D is TRBD1 or TRBD2 (5 bases each). The CDR3 extends over 13 amino acids. V was pared by 6 bases and J by 1 base, with 10 bases between.

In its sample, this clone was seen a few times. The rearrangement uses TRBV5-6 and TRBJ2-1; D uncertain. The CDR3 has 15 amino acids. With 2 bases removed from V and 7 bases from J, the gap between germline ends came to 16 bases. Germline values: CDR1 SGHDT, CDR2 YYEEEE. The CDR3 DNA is TGTGCCAGCAGCTTTATTTCGCGACCGATAAATGAGCAGTTCTTC. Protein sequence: CASSFISRPINEQFF.

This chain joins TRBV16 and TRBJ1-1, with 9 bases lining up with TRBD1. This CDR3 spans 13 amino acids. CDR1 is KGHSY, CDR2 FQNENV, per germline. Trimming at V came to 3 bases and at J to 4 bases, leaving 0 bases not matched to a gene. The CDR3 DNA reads TGTGCCAGCAGCCAGGACAGGGGCACTGAAGCTTTCTTT. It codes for CASSQDRGTEAFF.

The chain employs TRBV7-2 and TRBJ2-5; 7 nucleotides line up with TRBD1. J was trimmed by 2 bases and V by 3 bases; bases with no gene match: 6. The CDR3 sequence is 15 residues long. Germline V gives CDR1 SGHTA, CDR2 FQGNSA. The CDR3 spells CASSLFRTGQETQYF. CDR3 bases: TGTGCCAGCAGCTTGTTCAGGACAGGTCAAGAGACCCAGTACTTC.

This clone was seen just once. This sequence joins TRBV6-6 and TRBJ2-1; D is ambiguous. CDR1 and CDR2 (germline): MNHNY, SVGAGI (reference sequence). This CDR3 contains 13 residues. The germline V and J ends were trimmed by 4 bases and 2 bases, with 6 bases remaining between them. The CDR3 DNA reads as TGTGCCAGCAGTTTTGACCCCTACAATGAGCAGTTCTTC. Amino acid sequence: CASSFDPYNEQFF.

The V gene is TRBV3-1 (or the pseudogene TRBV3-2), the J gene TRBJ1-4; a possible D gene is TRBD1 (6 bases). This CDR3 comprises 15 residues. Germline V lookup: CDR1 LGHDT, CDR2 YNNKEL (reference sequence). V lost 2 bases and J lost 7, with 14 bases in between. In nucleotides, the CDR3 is TGTGCCAGCAGCCAAAGGGGCAGGGGAAGTGAAAAACTGTTTTTT. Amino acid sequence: CASSQRGRGSEKLFF.

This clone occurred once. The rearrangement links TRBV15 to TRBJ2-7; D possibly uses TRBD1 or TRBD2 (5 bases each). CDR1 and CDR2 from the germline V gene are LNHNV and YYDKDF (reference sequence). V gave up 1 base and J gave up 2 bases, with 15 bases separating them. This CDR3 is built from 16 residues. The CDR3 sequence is CATSRVGVLTPYEQYF. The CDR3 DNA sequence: TGTGCCACCAGCAGAGTGGGGGTGTTGACTCCCTACGAGCAGTACTTC. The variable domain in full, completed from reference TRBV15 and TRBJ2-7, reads DAMVIQNPRYQVTQFGKPVTLSCSQTLNHNVMYWYQQKSSQAPKLLFHYYDKDFNNEADTPDNFQSRRPNTSFCFLDIRSPGLGDTAMYLCATSRVGVLTPYEQYFGPGTRLTVT.

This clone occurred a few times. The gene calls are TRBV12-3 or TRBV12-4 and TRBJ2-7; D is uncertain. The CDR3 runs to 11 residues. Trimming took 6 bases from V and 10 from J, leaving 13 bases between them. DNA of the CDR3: TGTGCCAGCAGCACCAGCACCCTCCAGTACTTC. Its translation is CASSTSTLQYF.

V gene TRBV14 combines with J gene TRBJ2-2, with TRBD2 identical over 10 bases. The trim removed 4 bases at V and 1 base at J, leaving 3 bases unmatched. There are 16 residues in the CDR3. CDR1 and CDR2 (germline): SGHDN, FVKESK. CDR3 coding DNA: TGTGCCAGCAGCCGGCGACTAGCGGGGAACACCGGGGAGCTGTTTTTT. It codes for CASSRRLAGNTGELFF.

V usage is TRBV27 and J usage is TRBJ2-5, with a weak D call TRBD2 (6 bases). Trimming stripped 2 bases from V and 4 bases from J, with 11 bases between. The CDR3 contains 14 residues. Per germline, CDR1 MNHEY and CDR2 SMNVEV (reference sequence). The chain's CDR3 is CASSLGRDVETQYF. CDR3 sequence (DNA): TGTGCCAGCAGTTTAGGGCGGGACGTAGAGACCCAGTACTTC.

The CDR3: CASSQEYGLAGFYNEQFF. The CDR3 region has the DNA TGTGCCAGCAGCCAAGAATACGGACTAGCGGGATTCTACAATGAGCAGTTCTTC. J is TRBJ2-1 and V is TRBV3-1 (or the pseudogene TRBV3-2); 12 nucleotides agree with TRBD2. Germline CDR1 and CDR2: LGHDT and YNNKEL (reference sequence). The V segment lost 0 bases and the J segment 3 bases; nucleotides outside the gene matches: 6. CDR3 length: 18 amino acids.

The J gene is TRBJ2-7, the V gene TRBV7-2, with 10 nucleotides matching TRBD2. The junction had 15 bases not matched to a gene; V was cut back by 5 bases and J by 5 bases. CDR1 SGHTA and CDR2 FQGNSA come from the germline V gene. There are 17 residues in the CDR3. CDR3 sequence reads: CASSPWGSSGSFNEQYF. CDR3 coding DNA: TGTGCCAGCAGCCCATGGGGTTCTAGCGGGAGCTTCAACGAGCAGTACTTC.

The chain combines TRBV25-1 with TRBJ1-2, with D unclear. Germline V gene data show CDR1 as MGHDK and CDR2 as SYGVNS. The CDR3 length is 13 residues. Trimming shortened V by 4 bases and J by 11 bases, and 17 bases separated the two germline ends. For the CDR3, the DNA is TGTGCCAGCAGTGGAATCGGCCCCAGTTTGTACACCTTC. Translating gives CASSGIGPSLYTF.

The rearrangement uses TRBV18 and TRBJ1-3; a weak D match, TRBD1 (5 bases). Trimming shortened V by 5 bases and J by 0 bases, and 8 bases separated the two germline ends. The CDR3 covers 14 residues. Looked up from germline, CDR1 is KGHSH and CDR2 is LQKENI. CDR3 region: CASSADISGNTIYF. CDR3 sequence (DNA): TGTGCCAGCTCAGCGGACATCTCTGGAAACACCATATATTTT.

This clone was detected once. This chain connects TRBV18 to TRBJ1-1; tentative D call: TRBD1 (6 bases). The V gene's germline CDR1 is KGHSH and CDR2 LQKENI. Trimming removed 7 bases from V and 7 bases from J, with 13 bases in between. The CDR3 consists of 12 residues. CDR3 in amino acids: CASCATGLEAFF. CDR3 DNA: TGTGCCAGCTGCGCGACAGGCCTTGAAGCTTTCTTT.

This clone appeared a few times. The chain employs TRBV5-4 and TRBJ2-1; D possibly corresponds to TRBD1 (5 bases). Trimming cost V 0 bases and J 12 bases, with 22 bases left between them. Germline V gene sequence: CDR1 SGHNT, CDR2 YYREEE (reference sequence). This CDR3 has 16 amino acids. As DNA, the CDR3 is TGTGCCAGCAGCTTGGATGATCTAGGGGCTCCGAGGCGGCAGTTCTTC. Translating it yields CASSLDDLGAPRRQFF.

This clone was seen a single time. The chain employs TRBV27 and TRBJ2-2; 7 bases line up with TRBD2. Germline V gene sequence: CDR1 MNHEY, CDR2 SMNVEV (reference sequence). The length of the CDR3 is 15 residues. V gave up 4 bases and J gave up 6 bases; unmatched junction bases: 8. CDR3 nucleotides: TGTGCCAGCAGTTACGTGCCAGCGGGGCCCGGGGAGCTGTTTTTT. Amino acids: CASSYVPAGPGELFF.

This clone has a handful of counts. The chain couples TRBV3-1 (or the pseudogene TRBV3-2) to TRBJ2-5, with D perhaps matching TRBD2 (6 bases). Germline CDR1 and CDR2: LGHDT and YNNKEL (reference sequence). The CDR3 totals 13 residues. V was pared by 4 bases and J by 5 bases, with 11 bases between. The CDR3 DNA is TGTGCCAGCAGCCCGGGGGTAATGGAGACCCAGTACTTC. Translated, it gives CASSPGVMETQYF.

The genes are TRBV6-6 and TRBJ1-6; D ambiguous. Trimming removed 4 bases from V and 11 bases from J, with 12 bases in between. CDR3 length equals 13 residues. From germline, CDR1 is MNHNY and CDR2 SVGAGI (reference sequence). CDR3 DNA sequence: TGTGCCAGCAGTTCGGTCGGACGGACACCCCTCCACTTT. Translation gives CASSSVGRTPLHF.

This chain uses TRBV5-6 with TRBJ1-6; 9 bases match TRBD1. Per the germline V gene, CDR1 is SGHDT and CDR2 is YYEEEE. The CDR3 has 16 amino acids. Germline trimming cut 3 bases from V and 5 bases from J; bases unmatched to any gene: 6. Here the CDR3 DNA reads TGTGCCAGCAGCTCACAGGGGGCTCGGAATAATTCACCCCTCCACTTT. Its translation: CASSSQGARNNSPLHF.